This T cell receptor beta chain derives from a study of cytomegalovirus exposure and HLA in healthy donors. As for this clone: Its antigen is as yet unknown.

General study findings and limits: Upon later analysis, TCR association rates were observed to vary by HLA locus, being highest for DRB1 and lowest for HLA-C. Later analysis showed most CMV-associated TCR beta chains appearing HLA-restricted.

CDR1 and CDR2 (germline): SGHDT, YYEEEE. Trimming at V came to 0 bases and at J to 1 base, leaving 10 bases not matched to a gene. This CDR3 region has 18 residues. The PCR had 60 Vbeta and 13 Jbeta primers. The data were produced by immunoSEQ multiplex PCR, yet TCRdb's version contains in-frame clones alone and is incomplete. Altogether some 210,000 clones are present, 75% to 80% being singletons, with the ten largest covering approximately 2%. The sample consisted of PBMCs. The rearrangement uses TRBV5-6 and TRBJ2-3; 8 bases match TRBD2. This clonotype originated in a woman aged 25 to 39 in good health and CMV-seropositive. In DNA, the CDR3 is TGTGCCAGCAGCTTGGGTCTAGCGGGTTTGGGCGGCACAGATACGCAGTATTTT. It is translated as CASSLGLAGLGGTDTQYF.